These T cell receptor beta chains were read from a single sample in a study of cytotoxic CD8 clonotypes in ibrutinib-treated CLL. Sequenced by immunoSEQ multiplex PCR; TCRdb stores in-frame clones only, minus some. Among about 44,000 clones listed, 69% were seen once. Sample: PBMCs, taken after 12 months of ibrutinib treatment. Source of these receptors: a human donor with chronic lymphocytic leukemia. CDR3s leave out the opening cysteine and the closing phenylalanine or tryptophan. Fields, in order: CDR3 length, J gene, V gene, CDR3 protein.

>16|TRBJ2-3|TRBV7-8
ASSPRLRSGGITDTQY
>13|TRBJ1-1|TRBV13
ASSLRGQGYTEAF
>12|TRBJ2-7|TRBV5-4
ASSLGQGIYEQY
>13|TRBJ2-3|TRBV10-3
AITPDKFRTDTQY
>13|TRBJ2-5|TRBV11-3
ASSSGQGVGETQY
>12|TRBJ2-1|TRBV5-6
ASSKGQTYNEQF
>14|TRBJ1-3|TRBV28
ASSSGTGLSGNTIY
>15|TRBJ1-4|TRBV11-1
ASSPRTPGTASEKLF
>12|TRBJ1-1|TRBV28
ASSLTDVNTEAF
>13|TRBJ2-1|TRBV7-9
ASIADGSSYNEQF
>12|TRBJ1-2|TRBV5-4
ASSFPSTNYGYT
>12|TRBJ1-5|TRBV6-1
ASSTGPFDQPQH
>11|TRBJ1-1|TRBV7-3
ASSSGQRTEAF
>12|TRBJ1-2|TRBV6-5
ASSYSVGAYGYT
>11|TRBJ2-1|TRBV14
ASGAGFSNEQF
>11|TRBJ1-4|TRBV19
ASSGSASGKLF
>14|TRBJ2-5|TRBV10-2
ASSGRGGEQQETQY
>13|TRBJ2-7|TRBV7-2
ASSPSWGPRSEQY
>9|TRBJ2-7|TRBV20-1
SALDRYEQY
>12|TRBJ1-2|TRBV6-5
ASSLGEGLHGYT
>12|TRBJ1-6|TRBV7-6
ASSLGPYNSPLH
>14|TRBJ2-2|TRBV6-6
ASTDRAPANTGELF
>13|TRBJ1-5|TRBV2
ASTPDRGGNQPQH
>13|TRBJ1-4|TRBV5-4
ASSLEGRTNEKLF
>10|TRBJ2-2|TRBV9
ASSPPPGELF
>10|TRBJ2-1|TRBV5-8
ASSLMVNEQF
>13|TRBJ1-3|TRBV2
ASSADRVTGNTIY
>13|TRBJ1-1|TRBV5-1
ASSLVGGENTEAF
>15|TRBJ1-5|TRBV18
ASSPTGYRGGDQPQH
>13|TRBJ1-2|TRBV6-5
ASSPSFRGDYGYT
>13|TRBJ1-4|TRBV7-8
ASSHTEATNEKLF
>13|TRBJ1-1|TRBV5-6
ASTGQGLHNTEAF
>14|TRBJ1-1|TRBV18
ASSPGQSGIGTEAF
>14|TRBJ2-1|TRBV11-3
ASSSRDRGSYNEQF
>14|TRBJ1-2|TRBV5-6
ASSSLGRTSNYGYT
>10|TRBJ1-2|TRBV5-4
ASSLGQLSYT
>15|TRBJ2-5|TRBV11-2
ASSLAGAITMRETQY
>11|TRBJ1-2|TRBV6-6
ASSYRQGYGYT
>10|TRBJ2-7|TRBV12-5
ASGQDSYEQY
>12|TRBJ2-5|TRBV7-7
ASSFVEGAETQY
>15|TRBJ2-7|TRBV2
ASSDPRLGQGVYEQY
>12|TRBJ1-1|TRBV28
ASSFGQLNTEAF
>11|TRBJ2-7|TRBV6-4
ASSAQIGLEQY
>13|TRBJ2-7|TRBV25-1
ASRPGRLYSYEQY
>13|TRBJ2-1|TRBV25-1
ASSPLVGQGVEQF
>15|TRBJ2-7|TRBV7-3
ASSLGPPGGGEYEQY
>10|TRBJ1-1|TRBV13
ASSPRPVRAF
>14|TRBJ1-2|TRBV14
ASSQGQGAWHYGYT